This T cell receptor beta chain is from a study of T cells in Graves' hyperthyroidism and ophthalmopathy. RNA transcripts served as the template for amplifying TCR beta CDR3 regions. TCR CDR3 regions were first amplified by RT-PCR with HTBI primers. One entry per CDR3 protein, called by TCRdb with MiXCR from the multiplex PCR reads. The sample holds roughly 420,000 distinct CDR3 sequences, approximately 13% seen once. In germline, CDR1 is SGHTA, CDR2 FQGNSA. The CDR3 is 21 residues long. V shed 4 bases and J shed 4 bases, with 35 bases lying between them. The sequence derives from a woman between 18 and 30 years old with Graves' hyperthyroidism. The chain is built from TRBV7-2 and TRBJ2-7; possibly TRBD1 or TRBD2 for D (9 bases each). Sequenced material: blood. Here the CDR3 DNA reads TGTGCCAGCAGCTCCCCCTCAATGAAACAGGGGGCGTCTAGCGGGGAATACGAGCAGTACTTC. Amino acids: CASSSPSMKQGASSGEYEQYF.